This T cell receptor (beta chain) is drawn from a study of T-cell memory formation after mild COVID-19. Study conclusions and caveats: CD4+ contracting clones lay mainly in CM and EM, CD8+ ones in EMRA.

For this clonotype: The antigen is undetermined.

TCRdb passed the 5' RACE reads through MiXCR, listing each CDR3 protein once. There are a few hundred thousand distinct CDR3 sequences in the sample; roughly 25% occur only once, and roughly an eighth lies in the top ten. The CDR3 sequence is 16 residues long. Between the trimmed V and J ends, which lost 8 bases and 4 bases, there was a span of 21 bases. Germline CDR1 SGHTA, CDR2 FQGNSA. The sequenced material came from PBMCs or a T cell subset sorted from them (not recorded which). This chain connects TRBV7-2 to TRBJ2-1; D is perhaps TRBD2 (6 bases). The source is an adult woman who had mild COVID-19 (a few samples of this study predate the infection). Cell type and time point are not known. The DNA of the CDR3 is TGTGCCAGCCGCCCTGGCGGGGTCCCACCGTACAATGAGCAGTTCTTC. It is translated as CASRPGGVPPYNEQFF.